This T cell receptor beta chain was recorded in a study of blood T cell repertoires in COVID-19. Study-level information: PBMCs, B-cell-depleted T cells, or T cells provided the cDNA or gDNA that made up the material.

The cohort comprised adults aged about 18 to 90 years residing in under 25 US areas. Assignments of participants to cohorts depended upon their own reported clinical history. This clone appeared a single time. Authors' methods: It was from reference gene primer amplification that nucleated cell counts were estimated. Repertoires were generated with immunoSEQ multiplex PCR, while TCRdb's copy carries only in-frame clones and drops some. V, J and clone size are taken as reported in that table, and D and trimming were inferred from the DNA itself. The sample records some 140,000 clones, roughly 84% being singletons. This clonotype was sampled from a man between 40 and 49 years old with acute COVID-19. The sequencing sample was made of PBMCs or T cells enriched from blood (not recorded which).

The CDR3 nucleotides read TGTGCCACCAGTGATTTGAAGGGGACTAGCGGGGGCACAGATACGCAGTATTTT. Its translation is CATSDLKGTSGGTDTQYF. The rearrangement joins TRBV24-1 to TRBJ2-3; 13 bases match TRBD2. This CDR3 region has 18 residues. The ends lost 0 bases at V and 1 base at J; junction bases unmatched: 3. Germline V gene sequence: CDR1 KGHDR, CDR2 SFDVKD.